This record covers a single T cell receptor (beta chain). Its antigen is not known. The data derive from a study of graft-versus-host responses after intestinal transplantation. In the study overall: Each recipient received a multivisceral, liver-intestinal, or isolated intestinal graft. General observations from the study: When patients had graft-donor T cell macrochimerism, their allografts held high graft-versus-host to host-versus-graft clonal ratios. Ileal or blood samples showed some GvH clones first, and such clones were also found in recipient marrow.

Libraries were prepared by immunoSEQ multiplex PCR; TCRdb keeps only in-frame clonotypes and omits some of them. Among about 86,000 clones, about 91% were seen once, and the ten largest hold approximately 0.54%. This CDR3 has 17 amino acids. Trimming cost V 5 bases and J 4 bases; bases outside gene matches: 13. Looked up from germline, CDR1 is MDHEN and CDR2 is SYDVKM. The J gene is TRBJ2-7, the V gene TRBV28, with 11 bases fitting TRBD2. This TCR derives from a human donor who received an intestinal transplant. Specimen: unstimulated CD8+ T cells sorted from spleen or lymph node cells, collected before intestinal transplant. For the CDR3, the DNA is TGTGCCAGCAGTAATGGACTAGCGGGCCCCCGACGGTACGAGCAGTACTTC. This translates into CASSNGLAGPRRYEQYF.